The 8 T cell receptor beta chains presented below share a single source sample, sequenced in a study of T cell responses to AZD1222 COVID-19 vaccine (dated by TCRdb to 2020 to 2023). Reading the label with the study, this specimen's time point is: about 28 days (+/-7) after the second vaccine dose. Libraries were prepared through the immunoSEQ multiplex PCR assay. The immuneACCESS repertoire file appears here via TCRdb, limited to in-frame rearrangements. These files lack a portion of the clones; in checked studies, under half of the deficit traces to unresolved V genes, and the cause of the others is not known. Within this sample are 110,000 to 150,000 clones, with approximately 91% of them counted one time only. The top ten clones comprise 1.9% of the sample. The sequencing here drew on peripheral blood, taken 28 days after the second AZD1222 dose. The origin of the receptors is an adult who received the AZD1222 COVID-19 vaccine.

This CDR3 reads CASSADRVGEQFF. CDR3 DNA sequence: TGTGCCAGCAGCGCAGACAGGGTTGGAGAGCAGTTCTTC. The chain links TRBV7-3 to TRBJ2-1; TRBD1 matches at 7 bases. Trimming cost V 5 bases and J 10 bases; bases outside gene matches: 8. Germline lookup yields CDR1 SGHTA and CDR2 FQGTGA. There are 13 residues in the CDR3.

The V and J genes are TRBV5-4 and TRBJ2-4, with 8 bases aligning to TRBD2. V trimming: 3 bases; J trimming: 5 bases; junction bases outside the gene matches: 7. Germline assignment: CDR1 SGHNT and CDR2 YYREEE (reference sequence). This CDR3 is built from 15 residues. The CDR3 DNA is TGTGCCAGCAGCTGGGGGGCGGGGGGCGAAAACATTCAGTACTTC. As protein: CASSWGAGGENIQYF.

The V call is TRBV7-3, the J call TRBJ2-2; 8 bases fit TRBD2. Germline CDR1 is SGHTA and CDR2 is FQGTGA. After removal of 2 bases from V and 0 bases from J, the junction contained 5 bases not matched to a gene. The CDR3 totals 17 residues. The CDR3 loop is CASSLVAGGSNTGELFF. CDR3 coding DNA: TGTGCCAGCAGCTTAGTTGCGGGAGGCTCGAACACCGGGGAGCTGTTTTTT.

The chain joins TRBV11-2 to TRBJ1-2; D is ambiguous. The ends were cut back, 5 bases at V and 0 bases at J, with 22 bases in the middle. This CDR3 is built from 18 residues. Germline lookup yields CDR1 SGHAT and CDR2 FQNNGV. In DNA form, the CDR3 reads TGTGCCAGCAGCCAAATTGGCGGAGGGCTCCGAGCTAACTATGGCTACACCTTC. Translation gives CASSQIGGGLRANYGYTF.

The chain has TRBV24-1 and TRBJ1-5; D remains ambiguous. Germline lookup yields CDR1 KGHDR and CDR2 SFDVKD. There are 13 residues in the CDR3. V was cut by 5 bases and J by 7 bases, with 11 bases left in between. CDR3 coding DNA: TGTGCCACCAGTGCTGGAATCGAACAGCCCCAGCATTTT. Protein product: CATSAGIEQPQHF.

The chain couples TRBV6-5 to TRBJ1-2; D not certain. The germline gives CDR1 MNHEY, CDR2 SVGAGI. V was cut by 8 bases and J by 4 bases, with 11 bases left in between. There are 12 residues in the CDR3. CDR3 sequence reads: CASWTTTYGYTF. The CDR3 nucleotides read TGTGCCAGCTGGACTACTACCTATGGCTACACCTTC.

The V call is TRBV7-2, the J call TRBJ1-2; 7 positions agree with TRBD1. This CDR3 is built from 13 residues. The trim removed 5 bases at V and 7 bases at J, leaving 7 bases unmatched. Germline V CDR1 and CDR2: SGHTA, FQGNSA. This CDR3 is CASSDRQGGGYTF. The CDR3 DNA is TGTGCCAGCAGCGACCGACAGGGTGGTGGCTACACCTTC. The variable domain in full, with the rest retrieved from reference TRBV7-2 and TRBJ1-2, is GAGVSQSPSNKVTEKGKDVELRCDPISGHTALYWYRQSLGQGLEFLIYFQGNSAPDKSGLPSDRFSAERTGGSVSTLTIQRTQQEDSAVYLCASSDRQGGGYTFGSGTRLTVV.

The gene calls are TRBV7-8 and TRBJ2-1; 9 nucleotides match TRBD2. The CDR3 spans 15 residues. The V and J ends lost 1 base and 6 bases, in that order; junction bases with no gene match: 4. From germline, CDR1 is SGHVS and CDR2 FQNEAQ. CDR3 nucleotides: TGTGCCAGCAGCTTAGGATCTAGCGGGATCAATGAGCAGTTCTTC. It specifies CASSLGSSGINEQFF.